These 16 T cell receptor beta chains were all obtained from the same sample, sequenced in a study of blood T cell repertoires in COVID-19. Profiling relied on immunoSEQ multiplex PCR, and the TCRdb table lists in-frame clones only, not all of them. The sample holds roughly 300,000 clones, 80% to 85% seen once. The sequenced sample was peripheral blood. The receptor source for this set is an older woman with active or convalescent COVID-19.

This chain links TRBV6-2 or TRBV6-3 with TRBJ1-5; D is perhaps TRBD1 (6 bases). The V end lost 2 bases, the J end lost 1 base, and 18 bases lay between the germline ends. The CDR3 is 18 amino acids. The V gene's germline CDR1 is MNHEY and CDR2 SVGEGT. The CDR3: CASSYPYDRSTSNQPQHF. The DNA of the CDR3 is TGTGCCAGCAGTTACCCCTACGACAGGTCTACGAGCAATCAGCCCCAGCATTTT.

The rearrangement links TRBV9 to TRBJ2-7; 9 bases map to TRBD2. V shed 0 bases and J 5 bases; nucleotides not matched to a gene: 6. There are 15 residues in the CDR3. The germline V gene has CDR1 SGDLS and CDR2 YYNGEE. The CDR3, as DNA: TGTGCCAGCAGCGTAGGGGCTAGCGGGGCCAACGAGCAGTACTTC. Encoded protein: CASSVGASGANEQYF.

The table lists this clone with a few counts. V usage is TRBV7-3 and J usage is TRBJ2-1; D perhaps matches TRBD1 (6 bases). This CDR3 is built from 12 residues. CDR1 is SGHTA and CDR2 is FQGTGA in the germline V gene. With 4 bases removed from V and 8 bases from J, the gap between germline ends came to 9 bases. The CDR3 protein is CASSSPGDEQFF. The DNA for the CDR3 is TGTGCCAGCAGCTCCCCAGGGGATGAGCAGTTCTTC.

The V and J genes are TRBV2 and TRBJ2-5, with D tentatively TRBD2 (5 bases). Trimming left V 4 bases short and J 0 bases short, with 12 bases between. This CDR3 contains 15 residues. The germline CDR1 and CDR2 sequences are SNHLY and FYNNEI. The DNA of the CDR3 is TGTGCCAGCAGTGTTCAAGCGGTGCACCAAGAGACCCAGTACTTC. Residues: CASSVQAVHQETQYF.

This chain links TRBV7-2 with TRBJ2-2; the match to TRBD1 covers 11 bases. Per germline, CDR1 SGHTA and CDR2 FQGNSA. CDR3 length: 17 amino acids. V was pared by 1 base and J by 7 bases, with 8 bases of the junction left unmatched. The CDR3 is CASSLDWTGGFSGELFF. CDR3 sequence (DNA): TGTGCCAGCAGCTTAGACTGGACAGGGGGCTTTAGCGGGGAGCTGTTTTTT. Using reference TRBV7-2 and TRBJ2-2 for the parts outside the CDR3, the full variable domain is GAGVSQSPSNKVTEKGKDVELRCDPISGHTALYWYRQSLGQGLEFLIYFQGNSAPDKSGLPSDRFSAERTGGSVSTLTIQRTQQEDSAVYLCASSLDWTGGFSGELFFGEGSRLTVL.

The rearrangement joins TRBV28 to TRBJ1-2; 8 bases are a match to TRBD1. The CDR3 has 15 residues. The V segment lost 6 bases and the J segment 2 bases; nucleotides outside the gene matches: 8. Per germline, CDR1 MDHEN and CDR2 SYDVKM. The CDR3 DNA reads TGTGCCAGCAGCCGTACGACAGGGGCGAACTATGGCTACACCTTC. Amino acids: CASSRTTGANYGYTF.

The chain couples TRBV5-8 to TRBJ1-4, with D possibly matching TRBD1 (5 bases). V dropped 5 bases and J dropped 3 bases, with 17 bases sitting between them. Per the germline V gene, CDR1 is SGHTS and CDR2 is YDEGEE. The CDR3 runs 16 residues. CDR3 sequence (DNA): TGTGCCAGCAGTTCACGGGGGATAGCTGCTAATGAAAAACTGTTTTTT. Encoded protein: CASSSRGIAANEKLFF.

The V gene is TRBV5-6, the J gene TRBJ1-6; tentatively, D is TRBD1 (6 bases). Trimming took 0 bases from V and 8 from J, leaving 9 bases between them. Germline V CDR1 and CDR2: SGHDT, YYEEEE. This CDR3 has 14 amino acids. The CDR3 spells CASSLDRVDSPLHF. The CDR3 region has the DNA TGTGCCAGCAGCTTGGACAGGGTAGATTCACCCCTCCACTTT.

The chain is built from TRBV3-1 (or the pseudogene TRBV3-2) and TRBJ2-7; 8 bases agree with TRBD2. Germline V CDR1 and CDR2: LGHDT, YNNKEL (reference sequence). There are 18 residues in the CDR3. After removal of 4 bases from V and 3 bases from J, the junction contained 17 bases not matched to a gene. The CDR3 bases are TGTGCCAGCAGCCTACGGACCCCCGCTGGACGGGGGGGCTACGAGCAGTACTTC. Translation: CASSLRTPAGRGGYEQYF.

In nucleotides, the CDR3 is TGTGCCAGCAGTGAGCTAGGATTAGCGGCCTACACCGGGGAGCTGTTTTTT. Translated, it gives CASSELGLAAYTGELFF. The J gene is TRBJ2-2, the V gene TRBV2; D might be TRBD2 (6 bases). The length of the CDR3 is 17 residues. Between the trimmed V and J ends, which lost 3 bases and 3 bases, there was a span of 17 bases. Germline V lookup: CDR1 SNHLY, CDR2 FYNNEI.

This clone was counted only a few times. This chain uses TRBV21-1 with TRBJ2-7; the D call TRBD1 from the table was never checked on the DNA. TRBV21-1 is labeled a pseudogene. This CDR3 has 15 residues. The CDR3 loop reads CAATQEIKLSYEQYF. For the CDR3, the DNA is TGTGCCGCAACTCAGGAAATTAAACTCTCCTACGAGCAGTACTTC.

V gene TRBV7-9 combines with J gene TRBJ1-4, with D unclear. V was pared by 5 bases and J by 7 bases, with 20 bases between. Germline V gene lookup returns CDR1 SEHNR and CDR2 FQNEAQ (reference sequence). The CDR3 is 16 amino acids. DNA of the CDR3: TGTGCCAGCAGCCTATTATCTTCCCTTGCGGGTGAAAAACTGTTTTTT. The encoded protein is CASSLLSSLAGEKLFF. The full variable domain, completed using reference TRBV7-9 and TRBJ1-4, is DTGVSQNPRHKITKRGQNVTFRCDPISEHNRLYWYRQTLGQGPEFLTYFQNEAQLEKSRLLSDRFSAERPKGSFSTLEIQRTEQGDSAMYLCASSLLSSLAGEKLFFGSGTQLSVL.

The J gene is TRBJ1-1, the V gene TRBV7-9; no definite D call. The CDR3 contains 12 residues. Trimming removed 6 bases from V and 0 bases from J, with 5 bases in between. Germline V CDR1 and CDR2: SEHNR, FQNEAQ (reference sequence). The CDR3 bases are TGTGCCAGCAGAAACATGAACACTGAAGCTTTCTTT. Protein sequence: CASRNMNTEAFF.

CDR3 amino acids: CASSHRPGGLNEKLFF. DNA for the CDR3: TGTGCCAGCTCACATCGGCCGGGGGGCCTTAATGAAAAACTGTTTTTT. The gene calls are TRBV18 and TRBJ1-4; possibly TRBD1 for D (6 bases). The V end lost 4 bases, the J end lost 4 bases, and 16 bases lay between the germline ends. CDR3 length: 16 residues. Germline V gene lookup returns CDR1 KGHSH and CDR2 LQKENI.

V usage is TRBV19 and J usage is TRBJ1-2; D perhaps matches TRBD1 (6 bases). The CDR3 spans 16 residues. Germline lookup yields CDR1 LNHDA and CDR2 SQIVND (reference sequence). The V end lost 5 bases, the J end lost 4 bases, and 20 bases lay between the germline ends. The CDR3 nucleotides are TGTGCCAGTAGTCCGACCCGCTCTAGGACAGCCTATGGCTACACCTTC. The encoded protein is CASSPTRSRTAYGYTF.

The CDR3 DNA reads as TGCGCCAGCAGCCAAGTTGGAGGGACAGGGAGGGGAGGTCAGCCCCAGCATTTT. It yields the protein CASSQVGGTGRGGQPQHF. The V call is TRBV4-1, the J call TRBJ1-5; 9 bases agree with TRBD1. V trimming: 1 base; J trimming: 6 bases; junction bases outside the gene matches: 13. This CDR3 has 18 amino acids. CDR1 MGHRA and CDR2 YSYEKL come from the germline V gene.